Below, 19 T cell receptor beta chains from the same sample are listed, as sequenced in a study of shared clonotypes between healthy human individuals. Assay used: immunoSEQ multiplex PCR; TCRdb lists only in-frame clones, some missing. Here the sample spans some 2.3 million clones, just over 90% being singletons. The source material was naive CD4+ T cells from PBMCs. Subset described: CD45RA+ positively selected. Receptor source: a man between 18 and 35 years old in good health. Some clones in this sample may be carry-over from other donors' samples.

As concerns this clone: Other DNA variants within this sample encode the same CDR3. The V and J genes are TRBV19 and TRBJ2-2, with D unclear. Trimming shortened V by 5 bases and J by 1 base, and 2 bases separated the two germline ends. This CDR3 has 12 residues. Germline CDR1 is LNHDA and CDR2 is SQIVND (reference sequence). The CDR3 DNA follows: TGTGCCAGTAGTTTGAACACCGGGGAGCTGTTTTTT. Protein product: CASSLNTGELFF.

V is TRBV5-1 and J is TRBJ1-1; the D gene is possibly TRBD1 (6 bases). The ends were cut back, 4 bases at V and 8 bases at J, with 12 bases in the middle. Germline V CDR1 and CDR2: SGHRS, YFSETQ. The CDR3 is 12 amino acids. CDR3 DNA sequence: TGCGCCAGCAGCCCACCGGGACAAGAAGCTTTCTTT. Protein product: CASSPPGQEAFF.

The CDR3 spells CASSYSVGVYEQYF. The CDR3 DNA reads TGTGCCAGCAGTTACTCGGTGGGAGTCTACGAGCAGTACTTC. The chain has TRBV6-5 and TRBJ2-7; a possible D gene is TRBD2 (5 bases). V lost 0 bases and J lost 3, with 9 bases in between. Looked up from germline, CDR1 is MNHEY and CDR2 is SVGAGI. CDR3 length: 14 amino acids.

CDR3 amino acids: CASSVGTGFSEAFF. DNA of the CDR3: TGTGCCAGCAGCGTGGGGACAGGCTTTAGTGAAGCTTTCTTT. J is TRBJ1-1 and V is TRBV9; 8 nucleotides agree with TRBD1. The length of the CDR3 is 14 residues. Germline loops: CDR1 SGDLS, CDR2 YYNGEE. Trimming took 2 bases from V and 7 from J; bases not matched to a gene: 7.

This rearrangement joins TRBV5-6 to TRBJ1-4; D perhaps matches TRBD1 (6 bases). Trimming took 0 bases from V and 6 from J, leaving 12 bases between them. CDR1 and CDR2 (germline): SGHDT, YYEEEE. CDR3 size: 15 residues. For the CDR3, the DNA is TGTGCCAGCAGCTTGGCGGGGGCCCAGGATGAAAAACTGTTTTTT. Its translation: CASSLAGAQDEKLFF.

For the CDR3, the DNA is TGTGCCAGCAGCTTAGTTCAGGGTTCGGAGTCCTACGAGCAGTACTTC. Protein: CASSLVQGSESYEQYF. The chain is built from TRBV7-9 and TRBJ2-7, with D possibly being TRBD1 (5 bases). V was pared by 1 base and J by 1 base, with 14 bases between. CDR3 length: 16 residues. CDR1 and CDR2 from the germline V gene are SEHNR and FQNEAQ (reference sequence).

This sequence joins TRBV6-1 and TRBJ1-3; 8 positions match TRBD1. Germline V CDR1 and CDR2: MNHNS, SASEGT. CDR3 length: 19 amino acids. The trim removed 0 bases at V and 2 bases at J, leaving 12 bases unmatched. The CDR3 sequence: CASSEALLWTGPAGNTIYF. The CDR3 nucleotides are TGTGCCAGCAGTGAAGCGCTTCTTTGGACAGGGCCGGCTGGAAACACCATATATTTT.

This chain uses TRBV6-5 with TRBJ1-2, with D maybe TRBD1 (5 bases). The CDR3 is 13 amino acids. Germline V gene data show CDR1 as MNHEY and CDR2 as SVGAGI. Trimming removed 6 bases at V and 7 bases at J, with 15 bases between. The CDR3 nucleotides are TGTGCCAGCAGCCCCCGGGACGGCGTTGGCTACACCTTC. This codes for CASSPRDGVGYTF.

This clone has only one observation. V gene TRBV28 combines with J gene TRBJ2-7; TRBD1 aligns across 7 bases. J was trimmed by 7 bases and V by 5 bases; bases with no gene match: 14. The CDR3 has 15 amino acids. Looked up from germline, CDR1 is MDHEN and CDR2 is SYDVKM. CDR3 bases: TGTGCCAGCAGTCCTGGGACAGTTGGTATACGAGAGCAGTACTTC. Translated, it gives CASSPGTVGIREQYF.

Here the CDR3 reads CASSLTDLRQNIYEQYF. In nucleotides, the CDR3 is TGTGCCAGCAGCTTAACCGATCTCAGACAGAACATCTACGAGCAGTACTTC. The chain carries TRBV7-9 and TRBJ2-7; D is perhaps TRBD1 (5 bases). Germline assignment: CDR1 SEHNR and CDR2 FQNEAQ (reference sequence). V was clipped by 2 bases and J by 3 bases, with 20 bases between them. This CDR3 has 17 residues. The whole variable domain, filled in from reference TRBV7-9 and TRBJ2-7, reads DTGVSQNPRHKITKRGQNVTFRCDPISEHNRLYWYRQTLGQGPEFLTYFQNEAQLEKSRLLSDRFSAERPKGSFSTLEIQRTEQGDSAMYLCASSLTDLRQNIYEQYFGPGTRLTVT.

The genes are TRBV4-1 and TRBJ1-4; a possible D gene is TRBD1 (6 bases). Trimming left V 2 bases short and J 3 bases short, with 10 bases between. Germline V gene data show CDR1 as MGHRA and CDR2 as YSYEKL. This CDR3 region has 15 residues. CDR3 protein: CASSQPGQSNEKLFF. The CDR3 DNA reads TGCGCCAGCAGCCAACCTGGACAGTCTAATGAAAAACTGTTTTTT.

With respect to this clone: One end of the junction fails to match germline, which may point to a read error. The same CDR3 arises from other DNA sequences in this sample as well. This rearrangement joins TRBV5-1 to TRBJ2-5, with D perhaps matching TRBD1 or TRBD2 (6 bases each). The length of the CDR3 is 15 residues. Germline CDR1 and CDR2: SGHRS and YFSETQ. CDR3 protein: CASSLVPGAQETQYF. The CDR3 DNA reads TGCGCCAGCAGTTTGGTTCCGGGGGCGCAGGAGACCCAGTACTTC.

This chain connects TRBV18 to TRBJ2-1; either TRBD1 or TRBD2 may supply D (5 bases each). The CDR3 length is 15 residues. The V and J ends lost 2 bases and 7 bases respectively, with 15 bases between them. CDR1 is KGHSH and CDR2 is LQKENI in the germline V gene. CDR3 in amino acids: CASSPGAMGVNEQFF. The CDR3, as DNA: TGTGCCAGCTCACCAGGAGCCATGGGGGTGAATGAGCAGTTCTTC.

The chain employs TRBV19 and TRBJ1-4, with 7 bases lining up with TRBD1. The germline V gene has CDR1 LNHDA and CDR2 SQIVND (reference sequence). The V segment lost 9 bases and the J segment 3 bases; nucleotides outside the gene matches: 10. This CDR3 region has 15 residues. The CDR3 nucleotides read TGTGCCAGCGGGGCAGGGGGACGGCCTAATGAAAAACTGTTTTTT. Amino acids: CASGAGGRPNEKLFF.

On this clone itself: The sample has other DNA sequences that encode this CDR3 too. This chain connects TRBV30 to TRBJ1-1; unclear D gene. The germline gives CDR1 GTSNPN, CDR2 SVGIG (reference sequence). The CDR3 contains 13 residues. V lost 2 bases and J 0 bases, leaving 7 bases between the germline ends. In DNA, the CDR3 is TGTGCCTGGAGTCGCGATTTGAACACTGAAGCTTTCTTT. It codes for CAWSRDLNTEAFF.

A single count supports this clone. The rearrangement joins TRBV29-1 to TRBJ2-7; TRBD1 is a possible D gene (6 bases). The CDR3 runs 13 residues. The germline CDR1 and CDR2 sequences are SQVTM and ANQGSEA. V lost 6 bases, J lost 1 base, and 13 bases lay in between. This CDR3 is CSVSGTLSYEQYF. The CDR3 DNA is TGCAGCGTCTCCGGGACACTATCCTACGAGCAGTACTTC.

The genes are TRBV30 and TRBJ2-1; TRBD1 is a possible D gene (6 bases). V was trimmed by 2 bases and J by 4 bases, leaving 12 bases between them. The CDR3 totals 14 residues. Per the germline V gene, CDR1 is GTSNPN and CDR2 is SVGIG (reference sequence). DNA for the CDR3: TGTGCCTGGAGTACCGGGACACTTTACAATGAGCAGTTCTTC. Its protein is CAWSTGTLYNEQFF.

V gene TRBV5-1 combines with J gene TRBJ2-6, with 7 bases matching TRBD2. V was pared by 0 bases and J by 2 bases, with 2 bases of the junction left unmatched. CDR3 length: 16 amino acids. Per germline, CDR1 SGHRS and CDR2 YFSETQ. CDR3 DNA: TGCGCCAGCAGCTTGGCGGGGAGGGCTGGGGCCAACGTCCTGACTTTC. Protein: CASSLAGRAGANVLTF.

For the CDR3, the DNA is TGTGCCAGCAGAGACAGCGGGAGTGGAGGAGATACGCAGTATTTT. It is translated as CASRDSGSGGDTQYF. The chain carries TRBV6-1 and TRBJ2-3, with 8 bases identical to TRBD2. Germline assignment: CDR1 MNHNS and CDR2 SASEGT. J lost 5 bases, V lost 6 bases, and 10 bases had no gene match. This CDR3 comprises 15 residues.